This T cell receptor (beta chain) was identified in a study of CD8 T cells in ankylosing spondylitis (dated by TCRdb to the late 2010s). For the study in its entirety: To find TCR variants linked to disease, the study profiled T cell receptor beta repertoires in ankylosing spondylitis patients and healthy donors. Samples of peripheral blood were taken, and for ankylosing spondylitis patients, synovial fluid was collected as well. In total, the full study cohort was made up of 100 to 140 healthy donors and roughly 27 ankylosing spondylitis patients. Broader findings and caveats from the paper: The disease-linked clones showed a CD8+ phenotype and occurred at relatively low frequencies in peripheral blood. Some motif variants were previously reported in synovial fluid and blood of reactive arthritis patients, suggesting common disease-initiation mechanisms. Significant enrichment of the disease-linked clones was reported in matched synovial fluid samples from ankylosing spondylitis patients. Blood from ankylosing spondylitis patients appeared to be characterized by a TCR beta motif made up of 8 or 9 highly homologous amino acid variants.

CDR3 length: 15 amino acids, cysteine to phenylalanine. CDR3 DNA is the only sequence kept; it has 45 bases, read in frame from the first base. V is reduced by 6 bases and J by 6 bases, leaving a spacing of 20 bases between them. Comments on this clonotype: It lacks a known antigen. The record has no base qualities; no much larger clone is one base away.

The data were produced on an Illumina HiSeq 2500. Quantitative 5'-RACE with molecular barcodes was the method used to prepare the TCR beta libraries. The authors processed their data as follows. To identify disease-linked TCR variants, a new computational method was used, one built on a probabilistic model of VDJ rearrangement. TCRdb cleaned the public reads at Q25 with fastp, built clones with MiXCR and kept in-frame beta chains. Rows are combined by CDR3 protein, so each entry shows the most common genes and DNA. For this entry, the V and J calls and clone size follow TCRdb and not the study's own pipeline. Within this sample are nearly 250,000 distinct CDR3 sequences, with around 32% of them counted one time only. Roughly 4.2% of the sample is held by the ten biggest clonotypes.

This clonotype was obtained from a male donor with ankylosing spondylitis or in good health (not recorded which). The chain is assembled from TRBV12-3 or TRBV12-4 and TRBJ1-1, with no D gene named confidently. Sequencing input: blood, either unsorted or a sorted T cell fraction (not recorded which). The CDR3 has the sequence CASRGGSARPSEAFF. DNA sequence: TGTGCCAGCAGGGGTGGATCGGCTCGTCCCTCTGAAGCTTTCTTT.